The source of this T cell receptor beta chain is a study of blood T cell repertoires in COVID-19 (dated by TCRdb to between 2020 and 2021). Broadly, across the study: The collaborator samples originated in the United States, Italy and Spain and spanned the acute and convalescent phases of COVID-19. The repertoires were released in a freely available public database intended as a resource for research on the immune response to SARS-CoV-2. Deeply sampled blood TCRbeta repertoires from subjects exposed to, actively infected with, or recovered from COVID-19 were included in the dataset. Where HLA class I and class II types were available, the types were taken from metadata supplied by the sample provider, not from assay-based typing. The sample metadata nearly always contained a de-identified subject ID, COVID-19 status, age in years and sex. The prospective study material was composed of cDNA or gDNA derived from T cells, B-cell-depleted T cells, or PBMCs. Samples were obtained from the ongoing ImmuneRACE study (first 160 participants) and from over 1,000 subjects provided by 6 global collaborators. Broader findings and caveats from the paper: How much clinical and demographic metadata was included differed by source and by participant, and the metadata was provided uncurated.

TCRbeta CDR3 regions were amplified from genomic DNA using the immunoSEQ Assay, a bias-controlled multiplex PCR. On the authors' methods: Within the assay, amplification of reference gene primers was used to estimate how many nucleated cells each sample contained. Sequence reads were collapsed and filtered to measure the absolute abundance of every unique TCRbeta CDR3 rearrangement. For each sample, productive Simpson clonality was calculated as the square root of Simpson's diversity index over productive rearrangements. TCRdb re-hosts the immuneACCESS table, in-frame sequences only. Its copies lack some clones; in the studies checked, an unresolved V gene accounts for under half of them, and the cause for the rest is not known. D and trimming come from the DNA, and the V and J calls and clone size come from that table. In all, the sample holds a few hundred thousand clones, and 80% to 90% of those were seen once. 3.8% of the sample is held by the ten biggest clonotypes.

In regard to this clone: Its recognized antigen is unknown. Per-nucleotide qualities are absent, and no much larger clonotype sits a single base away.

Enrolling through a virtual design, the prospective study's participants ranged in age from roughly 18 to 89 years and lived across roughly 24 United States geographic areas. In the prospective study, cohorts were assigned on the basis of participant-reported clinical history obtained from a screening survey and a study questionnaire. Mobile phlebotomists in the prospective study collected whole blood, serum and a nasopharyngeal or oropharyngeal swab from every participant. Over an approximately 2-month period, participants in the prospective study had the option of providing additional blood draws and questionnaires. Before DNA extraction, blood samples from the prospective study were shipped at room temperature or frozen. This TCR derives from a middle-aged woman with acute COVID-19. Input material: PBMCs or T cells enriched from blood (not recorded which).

The CDR3 in this case is CATSRTSTGYNEQFF. The DNA reads as follows: TGTGCCACCAGCAGAACTAGTACTGGGTACAATGAGCAGTTCTTC. Rearrangement joined TRBV15 to TRBJ2-1, with a weak D call of TRBD2 (5 bases match). The germline ends are 12 bases apart after V is trimmed by 2 bases and J by 4 bases. From the cysteine up to the phenylalanine, the CDR3 has a length of 15 residues. Only the CDR3 DNA stays, 45 bases, in frame from base 1. CDR1 LNHNV and CDR2 YYDKDF are derived from the germline V gene (reference sequence).